This TCR beta chain was documented in a study of cytomegalovirus exposure and HLA in healthy donors (dated by TCRdb to 2016 to 2017). Concerning the study at large: An earlier analysis of several hundred of the donors reported approximately 300 Gb of sequence data and 117 million unique TCR beta sequences obtained from about 180 million T cells. Genome-wide SNP genotypes for about three fifths of the roughly 670 donors were used in a later genetic analysis, which treated that subset as a discovery cohort. The genetic ancestry cluster associated with self-reported Caucasian donors included 70% to 85% of the roughly 360 genotyped donors. Rather than drawing on any new phenotypic data, the later analysis identified candidate immune exposures from TCR beta sequences and the way those sequences occurred across donors. Along with the approximately 650-subject first cohort, a separate validation cohort of 120 different subjects was used. The number of donors typed differed by locus, with about 629-630 for A, B, C, DRB1 and DQB1, roughly 520 for DQA1, 600 to 610 for DPA1, and some 470 for DPB1. The study aimed to test whether cataloging public T cell receptors could reveal signatures of past pathogen exposure. Approximately 310 gigabases of sequencing data and roughly 81 million unique TCR sequences made up an early release that covered under 750 HLA-typed donors. To decide whether each TCR beta V gene segment behaved as functional or pseudogenic, an earlier analysis of approximately 590 of the donors relied on high-throughput TCR beta sequencing. On average, around 200,000 unique TCR beta nucleotide sequences were sequenced per donor among 398 genotyped donors of the cohort, with 15% to 20% of those sequences being non-productive. All discovery cohort repertoires had been generated on a single sequencing platform. Alongside the repertoire data, information on donor age, sex, ethnicity and CMV serostatus was compiled. About 5 DR-DQ haplotypes were handled as single units for association and clustering, since linkage in the cohort was strong. A later analysis re-examined previously published TCR beta repertoires from 610 or so donors and added high-resolution HLA genotyping to investigate patterns of TCR occurrence. The study used immunosequencing to profile the T cell repertoires of 666 subjects and linked those repertoires to cytomegalovirus serostatus. To predict cytomegalovirus infection status, the study combined high-throughput TCR immunosequencing, statistical association of individual TCRs with disease status, and machine learning. HLA typing included class I and class II loci at four-digit resolution.

The method behind the library was the immunoSEQ multiplex PCR assay. For the multiplex PCR, a mixture combining 60 forward primers for TCR Vbeta segments and 13 reverse primers for TCR Jbeta segments was used. The CDR3 region of rearranged TCR beta genes was amplified from genomic DNA with a multiplex PCR assay. Amplified TCR beta libraries were sequenced as 87-base-pair reads on the Illumina HiSeq System. The study's own analysis went as follows. A later analysis counted about 80 million unique TCR beta chains across the 600 to 850 repertoires, and around 9.9 million of these chains were shared by at least two donors. Raw reads were error-corrected and collapsed into unique sequences with a nearest-neighbor algorithm that merged closely related sequences to remove PCR and sequencing errors. Alignment of CDR3 sequences to IMGT reference sequences was used to assign V, D and J gene segments. For a sequence to be retained, at least a six-nucleotide match to both a V gene segment and a J gene segment was required. Rearrangements were classified as productive when the CDR3 lacked stop codons and remained in frame with V and J, and all other rearrangements were classified as non-productive. Following IMGT convention, CDR3 was defined as the stretch from the second conserved V-encoded cysteine to the conserved J-encoded phenylalanine. Sequences without an unambiguous match to a single V gene segment were excluded from the earlier analysis of several hundred of the donors. An earlier analysis of 587 of the donors called V segments functional above 56.7% productive rearrangements and segregating when the between-donor standard deviation exceeded 5%. To diagnose cytomegalovirus status from the catalog of TCR beta chain sequences, a statistical classification framework was built. A later analysis assigned V and J genes by comparing TCR nucleotide sequences with IMGT/GENE-DB human TR gene sequences. In a later analysis, CDR3 sequences and most-parsimonious VDJ recombination scenarios were assigned using the TCRdist pipeline. A later analysis defined each TCR beta chain by its CDR3 amino acid sequence plus V-gene family, and excluded reads lacking a unique V-gene family. To address suspected cross-contamination and a sequencing artifact, a later analysis removed a few hundred highly shared, low-generation-probability nucleotide sequences. In a later analysis, a clonal expansion index for each public chain was calculated from normalized within-repertoire ranks of inferred template counts. Generation probabilities in a later analysis came from a VDJ recombination model fitted to out-of-frame rearrangements, and those results were checked against IGoR. A later analysis scored TCR-TCR, TCR-HLA and TCR-CMV co-occurrence with hypergeometric tests, applying a repertoire-size bias correction to TCR pairs. False discovery rates were estimated in a later analysis by permuting HLA or CMV assignments 20 times. In a later analysis, co-occurring TCRs were grouped with DBSCAN, and TCRdist sequence similarity was added when clustering was performed within HLA-allele-positive subsets. Repertoires with fewer than 30,000 or more than 120,000 public chains were left out of co-occurrence clustering, as were four to six repertoires with anomalous nucleotide sharing. Imported from immuneACCESS, the table was reduced by TCRdb to in-frame sequences with V and J called. These copies leave out some clones; in studies compared against another copy, an unresolved V gene accounts for under half, and the cause of the remainder is not known. For V, J and clone size, that table is used; D and trimming come from the DNA. This sample gives around 210,000 clones in total; 70% to 80% of them show up just once. The ten largest account for 2.9% of the sample.

For this clone: Its binding antigen is unknown. Per-base qualities were not stored, and no clone one base away is much larger.

Overall study outcomes, separate from this receptor: The classifier was reported to diagnose cytomegalovirus status with high specificity and sensitivity in both the original cohort and the validation cohort. In a later analysis, HLA-associated TCR beta chains were found to be more clonally expanded and to have lower generation probabilities than equally common non-associated chains. Because counts were too low, more than 15 rarely observed V segments, including chromosome 9 orphons, were excluded from the earlier analysis of several hundred of the donors. A later analysis associated approximately 17,000 TCR beta sequences with specific HLA alleles at a false discovery rate of 0.05. The only immune exposure information available for the cohort was CMV serostatus. The presence/absence analyses assumed that sequencing depth was roughly uniform across donors, and that assumption may not be true. A later genetic analysis reported fewer N-insertions in productive TCRs among donors in an Asian-associated ancestry cluster than the 666-donor mean. A group of highly shared sequence variants was considered likely to be a technical artifact of the sequencing pipeline. Most TCR sequences were seen in very few donors, while some public TCRs were found in many individuals. This cohort had only TCR beta chains sequenced, and the lack of alpha or paired-chain data limited which features could be detected. According to the authors, the approach could potentially be generalized to other disease states and immunological phenotypes. In the study, 164 TCR beta chains were listed as associated with cytomegalovirus. Linkage disequilibrium might explain the correlated functional status among segregating V segments, but an unknown experimental factor could not be excluded. Most CMV-associated TCR beta chains appeared to be HLA-restricted in a later analysis, and the HLA associations seemed to be driven largely by CMV exposure. In an earlier analysis of approximately 600 of the donors, most TCR beta V segments were observed in productive rearrangements about 87% or about 30% of the time, broadly matching IMGT annotations. In a later analysis, several top co-occurrence clusters were reported to appear linked to parvovirus B19, influenza, CMV and Epstein-Barr virus. An association between a missense DCLRE1C variant and V-gene and J-gene trimming of TCR beta chains was found in a later genetic analysis and replicated in an independent cohort. A further reported finding was that TCR beta sequences accurately predicted the HLA-A and HLA-B alleles for most subjects in the first cohort. Because HLA typing was unavailable for some donors at each locus, only the typed subset was used in association tests. The 87-base-pair reads could not distinguish some IMGT-functional V segments, including TRBV6-2 and TRBV6-3, so those segments were excluded. In a later analysis, the rate of TCR association differed among HLA loci, with DRB1 alleles having the most associated TCRs and HLA-C alleles having the fewest. Strong co-occurrence of HLA alleles, especially DR and DQ, made assigning TCR associations to individual alleles difficult. A few of the identified cytomegalovirus-associated TCR beta chains were confirmed in vitro to be specific for cytomegalovirus antigens.

The cohort was made up of roughly 670 healthy bone marrow donors. At the time of sampling, every cohort member was nominally healthy, though immune exposures that went unrecorded were likely present. The donor tested CMV seronegative and was one of the 352 seronegative cohort members. Each donor provided a peripheral blood sample, and peripheral blood mononuclear cells were used for TCR beta sequencing. Genomic DNA was extracted from the blood cell samples with the Qiagen DNeasy Blood Extraction Kit. Germline trimming: 3 bases from V, 2 bases from J; junction bases outside gene matches: 5. CDR1 and CDR2, per the germline V gene (reference sequence), are GTSNPN and SVGIG. Inclusive of the bounding cysteine and phenylalanine, the CDR3 is 15 residues long. The CDR3 DNA has 45 bases and is translated from base 1.

The material sequenced was PBMCs. This clonotype originated in a woman in her twenties or thirties in good health and CMV-seronegative. Recombination connected TRBV30 to TRBJ1-5; 9 of the junction bases match TRBD1. The CDR3 protein sequence reads: CAWSWTGEGNQPQHF. The DNA sequence is as follows: TGTGCCTGGAGCTGGACAGGGGAGGGCAATCAGCCCCAGCATTTT.